The 21 T cell receptor beta chains reported below all come from one sample, sequenced in a study of shared clonotypes between healthy human individuals (dated by TCRdb to the early 2020s). The method behind the library was the immunoSEQ multiplex PCR assay. TCRdb retrieved this table from immuneACCESS and kept in-frame rearrangements only. Not all clones are present; in checked studies, unresolved V genes account for under half, and no reason is known for the remainder. This sample holds a few million clones; just under 95% were observed only once. The biggest ten clones account for 0.3% to 0.4% of the sample. The sample comprised naive CD4+ T cells from PBMCs. The cell subset or site label corresponds to: CD45RA+ positively selected. These receptors originate from a man between 18 and 35 years old in good health. Some clones in this sample may be carry-over from other donors' samples.

Remarks on this clone: Other DNA sequences in the sample encode the same CDR3. The chain carries TRBV7-2 and TRBJ2-1, with D perhaps being TRBD1 or TRBD2 (5 bases each). The V and J ends lost 1 base and 0 bases respectively, with 7 bases between them. This CDR3 has 15 residues. CDR1 is SGHTA and CDR2 is FQGNSA in the germline V gene. DNA of the CDR3: TGTGCCAGCAGCTTAGGTGGGACCTCCTACAATGAGCAGTTCTTC. Its protein is CASSLGGTSYNEQFF. The full variable domain, rest sourced from reference TRBV7-2 and TRBJ2-1, is GAGVSQSPSNKVTEKGKDVELRCDPISGHTALYWYRQSLGQGLEFLIYFQGNSAPDKSGLPSDRFSAERTGGSVSTLTIQRTQQEDSAVYLCASSLGGTSYNEQFFGPGTRLTVL.

The chain recombines TRBV30 with TRBJ2-2; D might be TRBD2 (5 bases). CDR1 and CDR2 (germline): GTSNPN, SVGIG (reference sequence). This CDR3 spans 17 amino acids. V was clipped by 4 bases and J by 3 bases, with 21 bases between them. Here the CDR3 reads CAWNRRSGRWDTGELFF. CDR3 nucleotide sequence: TGTGCCTGGAACCGTCGGAGCGGCCGCTGGGACACCGGGGAGCTGTTTTTT.

J is TRBJ2-7 and V is TRBV7-2; 8 bases map to TRBD2. V lost 4 bases and J lost 1; bases outside the gene matches: 3. Looked up from germline, CDR1 is SGHTA and CDR2 is FQGNSA. CDR3 length: 14 amino acids. The CDR3 DNA reads TGTGCCAGCAGCTCGGGACTAGAGTCCTACGAGCAGTACTTC. As protein: CASSSGLESYEQYF.

The chain joins TRBV28 to TRBJ2-5, with a tentative D call TRBD1 (7 bases). This CDR3 is 15 amino acids long. V was pared by 2 bases and J by 5 bases, with 15 bases between. Germline values: CDR1 MDHEN, CDR2 SYDVKM. CDR3 nucleotide sequence: TGTGCCAGCAGTTTACCAGGGGGGACTCAGGAGACCCAGTACTTC. It yields the protein CASSLPGGTQETQYF.

CDR3 sequence: CASSLQASGSTDTQYF. In DNA, the CDR3 is TGTGCCAGCAGCCTACAGGCTAGCGGGAGCACAGATACGCAGTATTTT. V and J are TRBV7-2 and TRBJ2-3; 8 bases match TRBD2. This CDR3 is built from 16 residues. Germline V gives CDR1 SGHTA, CDR2 FQGNSA. The trim removed 5 bases at V and 0 bases at J, leaving 7 bases unmatched. Based on the CDR3 plus reference TRBV7-2 and TRBJ2-3, the full variable domain is GAGVSQSPSNKVTEKGKDVELRCDPISGHTALYWYRQSLGQGLEFLIYFQGNSAPDKSGLPSDRFSAERTGGSVSTLTIQRTQQEDSAVYLCASSLQASGSTDTQYFGPGTRLTVL.

The chain employs TRBV5-8 and TRBJ1-2; D is unclear. The V gene lost 2 bases and the J gene lost 8 bases, with 10 bases spanning the gap. This CDR3 is 12 amino acids long. The germline V gene encodes CDR1 SGHTS and CDR2 YDEGEE. The CDR3 DNA reads as TGTGCCAGCAGCTTCCCAACACGGGGCTACACCTTC. Its protein is CASSFPTRGYTF.

The DNA of the CDR3 is TGTGCCAGCAGTTTTCCGCCTCCGTGGGGGTTCTGGGGAGACACTAGCACAGATACGCAGTATTTT. Residues: CASSFPPPWGFWGDTSTDTQYF. V is TRBV27 and J is TRBJ2-3; D may be TRBD1 or TRBD2 (5 bases each). CDR1 and CDR2 from the germline V gene are MNHEY and SMNVEV (reference sequence). The V end lost 3 bases, the J end lost 0 bases, and 31 bases lay between the germline ends. The CDR3 has 22 amino acids.

The chain combines TRBV6-1 with TRBJ2-3, with 10 nucleotides matching TRBD2. The CDR3 sequence is 19 residues long. Germline loops: CDR1 MNHNS, CDR2 SASEGT. The V segment lost 3 bases and the J segment 2 bases; nucleotides outside the gene matches: 14. The CDR3 DNA reads as TGTGCCAGCAGTGATCTGTGGACTAGCGGACGGGTGATCACAGATACGCAGTATTTT. This codes for CASSDLWTSGRVITDTQYF.

The rearrangement uses TRBV5-1 and TRBJ2-7; 7 nucleotides match TRBD1. Trimming removed 4 bases from V and 0 bases from J; junction bases left unmatched: 10. The CDR3 contains 16 residues. Germline V gene sequence: CDR1 SGHRS, CDR2 YFSETQ. CDR3 coding DNA: TGCGCCAGCAGCCCGGTTAGCCGGGACAGCTCCTACGAGCAGTACTTC. It specifies CASSPVSRDSSYEQYF.

The chain employs TRBV28 and TRBJ1-4, with D possibly being TRBD1 (5 bases). Germline assignment: CDR1 MDHEN and CDR2 SYDVKM. V lost 3 bases and J lost 3, with 14 bases in between. This CDR3 region has 16 residues. As DNA, the CDR3 is TGTGCCAGCAGTTTCTATTCCACAGGAGCTAATGAAAAACTGTTTTTT. Translated, it gives CASSFYSTGANEKLFF. Together with reference TRBV28 and TRBJ1-4, the CDR3 gives the full variable domain: DVKVTQSSRYLVKRTGEKVFLECVQDMDHENMFWYRQDPGLGLRLIYFSYDVKMKEKGDIPEGYSVSREKKERFSLILESASTNQTSMYLCASSFYSTGANEKLFFGSGTQLSVL.

The chain is built from TRBV7-3 and TRBJ1-3, with a weak D call TRBD1 (5 bases). V was trimmed by 5 bases and J by 11 bases, leaving 16 bases between them. This CDR3 region has 13 residues. The germline CDR1 and CDR2 sequences are SGHTA and FQGTGA. In DNA form, the CDR3 reads TGTGCCAGCAGCGCCCGGGACGGGTCGGCCATATATTTT. It is translated as CASSARDGSAIYF.

This rearrangement joins TRBV18 to TRBJ2-1; possibly TRBD1 for D (6 bases). The CDR3 runs to 14 residues. The V end lost 4 bases, the J end lost 2 bases, and 9 bases lay between the germline ends. Per the germline V gene, CDR1 is KGHSH and CDR2 is LQKENI. CDR3 in DNA: TGTGCCAGCTCACTGGGACACCCCTACAATGAGCAGTTCTTC. Its translation: CASSLGHPYNEQFF. Filled out from reference TRBV18 and TRBJ2-1, the complete variable domain reads NAGVMQNPRHLVRRRGQEARLRCSPMKGHSHVYWYRQLPEEGLKFMVYLQKENIIDESGMPKERFSAEFPKEGPSILRIQQVVRGDSAAYFCASSLGHPYNEQFFGPGTRLTVL.

The chain couples TRBV28 to TRBJ2-1; D uncertain. Germline CDR1 is MDHEN and CDR2 is SYDVKM. CDR3 length: 13 amino acids. V lost 10 bases and J lost 6, with 16 bases in between. The CDR3 loop reads CATKTGGVNEQFF. The CDR3 coding sequence is TGTGCCACCAAAACGGGTGGGGTCAATGAGCAGTTCTTC. Together with reference TRBV28 and TRBJ2-1, the CDR3 gives the full variable domain: DVKVTQSSRYLVKRTGEKVFLECVQDMDHENMFWYRQDPGLGLRLIYFSYDVKMKEKGDIPEGYSVSREKKERFSLILESASTNQTSMYLCATKTGGVNEQFFGPGTRLTVL.

This clone has a single count. Here the CDR3 reads CASSIVSGESYEQYF. The CDR3 DNA reads TGTGCCAGTAGTATTGTCTCGGGGGAGTCTTACGAGCAGTACTTC. The chain employs TRBV19 and TRBJ2-7; possibly TRBD2 for D (6 bases). The V end was cut by 3 bases, the J end by 4 bases, with 16 bases between. The CDR3 is made up of 15 amino acids. CDR1 LNHDA and CDR2 SQIVND come from the germline V gene (reference sequence).

The chain couples TRBV27 to TRBJ1-5; a possible D gene is TRBD1 (5 bases). Trimming left V 1 base short and J 2 bases short, with 9 bases between. This CDR3 contains 15 residues. In germline, CDR1 is MNHEY, CDR2 SMNVEV (reference sequence). The CDR3 is CASSLWGGGNQPQHF. For the CDR3, the DNA is TGTGCCAGCAGTTTATGGGGGGGTGGCAATCAGCCCCAGCATTTT.

This chain joins TRBV6-1 and TRBJ2-3; no reliable D call. Between the trimmed V and J ends, which lost 7 bases and 2 bases, there was a span of 13 bases. From germline, CDR1 is MNHNS and CDR2 SASEGT. The CDR3 loop spans 14 amino acids. The CDR3 sequence: CASITGGITDTQYF. CDR3 nucleotides: TGTGCCAGCATAACTGGTGGGATCACAGATACGCAGTATTTT.

The rearrangement joins TRBV14 to TRBJ2-1; 10 nucleotides align to TRBD2. The junction had 6 bases not matched to a gene; V was cut back by 4 bases and J by 3 bases. Germline CDR1 and CDR2: SGHDN and FVKESK. The CDR3 covers 16 residues. For the CDR3, the DNA is TGTGCCAGCAGCCTCCCAAGGACTAGCGGCTACAATGAGCAGTTCTTC. This codes for CASSLPRTSGYNEQFF.

The rearrangement uses TRBV28 and TRBJ2-4; D is uncertain. The germline V and J ends were trimmed by 3 bases and 5 bases, with 11 bases remaining between them. The CDR3 extends over 14 amino acids. CDR1 MDHEN and CDR2 SYDVKM come from the germline V gene. CDR3 protein: CASSFAPPQNIQYF. The CDR3 DNA sequence: TGTGCCAGCAGTTTTGCCCCTCCCCAAAACATTCAGTACTTC.

The chain couples TRBV5-1 to TRBJ2-3; 9 nucleotides agree with TRBD2. Trimming at V came to 5 bases and at J to 4 bases, leaving 5 bases not matched to a gene. The CDR3 covers 14 residues. CDR1 and CDR2 from the germline V gene are SGHRS and YFSETQ. The CDR3 is CASSHSGGSDTQYF. CDR3 in DNA: TGCGCCAGCAGTCATAGCGGGGGCTCAGATACGCAGTATTTT.

This clone was detected once. J is TRBJ1-2 and V is TRBV28; 12 bases line up with TRBD1. V dropped 2 bases and J dropped 8; count of bases not matched to a gene: 6. CDR1 is MDHEN and CDR2 is SYDVKM in the germline V gene. The CDR3 is made up of 15 amino acids. The CDR3 DNA follows: TGTGCCAGCAGTTTAGCTGGGACAGGGGGCGGCGGCTACACCTTC. Residues: CASSLAGTGGGGYTF.

The rearrangement links TRBV5-1 to TRBJ2-5, with 10 bases lining up with TRBD2. Germline V gene data show CDR1 as SGHRS and CDR2 as YFSETQ. The CDR3 totals 15 residues. Losses at the gene ends were 4 bases for V and 3 bases for J; bases not matched to a gene: 6. CDR3 coding DNA: TGCGCCAGCAGCGGTGCCGGGACTAGCGAAGAGACCCAGTACTTC. Amino acid sequence: CASSGAGTSEETQYF.